The 9 T cell receptor beta chains in this list originate from one sample, sequenced in a study of graft-versus-host responses after intestinal transplantation. Generated by immunoSEQ multiplex PCR, the TCRdb table keeps only in-frame clones and is missing some. The profile shows 85,000 to 90,000 clones, 90% of them singletons. No antigen is known for these receptors. Source: unstimulated CD4+ T cells sorted from spleen or lymph node cells, taken before intestinal transplant. All receptors derive from a human donor who received an intestinal transplant.

The sample holds a few counts of this clone. This rearrangement joins TRBV6-5 to TRBJ2-7; 11 bases agree with TRBD1. The germline gives CDR1 MNHEY, CDR2 SVGAGI. This CDR3 is 14 amino acids long. The ends lost 6 bases at V and 0 bases at J; junction bases unmatched: 1. CDR3 protein: CASRDRGRSYEQYF. In DNA form, the CDR3 reads TGTGCCAGCAGGGACAGGGGGCGCTCCTACGAGCAGTACTTC.

The gene calls are TRBV29-1 and TRBJ2-3; D gene uncertain. CDR3 length equals 10 residues. V gave up 6 bases and J gave up 6 bases, with 7 bases separating them. Germline assignment: CDR1 SQVTM and CDR2 ANQGSEA. DNA for the CDR3: TGCAGCGTAGTCCGGGATACGCAGTATTTT. It encodes CSVVRDTQYF.

This clone appeared once. The chain uses TRBV18 and TRBJ1-1; D is unresolved. The V end was cut by 6 bases, the J end by 1 base, with 6 bases between. Germline assignment: CDR1 KGHSH and CDR2 LQKENI. This CDR3 region has 12 residues. Here the CDR3 reads CASSNTNTEAFF. CDR3 DNA: TGTGCCAGCTCCAACACGAACACTGAAGCTTTCTTT.

V and J are TRBV19 and TRBJ2-7, with a weak D call TRBD1 (5 bases). CDR3 length: 15 residues. The V end was cut by 2 bases, the J end by 1 base, with 12 bases between. Germline V gene sequence: CDR1 LNHDA, CDR2 SQIVND (reference sequence). The CDR3 DNA follows: TGTGCCAGTAGTATATGGCAGGGTGGATCCTACGAGCAGTACTTC. Translating gives CASSIWQGGSYEQYF.

J is TRBJ2-5 and V is TRBV2; D perhaps matches TRBD2 (7 bases). Per germline, CDR1 SNHLY and CDR2 FYNNEI. V gave up 8 bases and J gave up 5 bases, with 15 bases separating them. CDR3 length: 13 amino acids. CDR3 sequence (DNA): TGTGCCAGCCTAGGGGGGGGGCGGGAGACCCAGTACTTC. Amino acids: CASLGGGRETQYF.

This chain uses TRBV7-3 with TRBJ2-1; 12 bases match TRBD2. V shed 4 bases and J 9 bases; nucleotides not matched to a gene: 10. Germline V gene lookup returns CDR1 SGHTA and CDR2 FQGTGA. The CDR3 contains 16 residues. The CDR3 is CASSSSPSGGAVEQFF. The CDR3 bases are TGTGCCAGCAGCTCGTCTCCTAGCGGGGGGGCTGTTGAGCAGTTCTTC.

The chain uses TRBV11-3 and TRBJ1-3; maybe TRBD1 (5 bases). The germline V gene encodes CDR1 SGHNT and CDR2 YENEEA. The CDR3 runs 14 residues. V shed 5 bases and J shed 3 bases, with 11 bases lying between them. For the CDR3, the DNA is TGTGCCAGCAGCCAGGGTTTGTTTGGAAACACCATATATTTT. This encodes CASSQGLFGNTIYF. Full variable domain (outside the CDR3, taken from reference TRBV11-3 and TRBJ1-3): EAGVVQSPRYKIIEKKQPVAFWCNPISGHNTLYWYLQNLGQGPELLIRYENEEAVDDSQLPKDRFSAERLKGVDSTLKIQPAELGDSAVYLCASSQGLFGNTIYFGEGSWLTVV.

This chain uses TRBV9 with TRBJ1-1, with TRBD1 matching 8 bases. After removal of 5 bases from V and 1 base from J, the junction contained 4 bases not matched to a gene. The V gene's germline CDR1 is SGDLS and CDR2 YYNGEE. The CDR3 loop spans 14 amino acids. Written as DNA, the CDR3 is TGTGCCAGCAGGGCGGGACAGGCGAACACTGAAGCTTTCTTT. It translates to CASRAGQANTEAFF.

V usage is TRBV10-3 and J usage is TRBJ2-2, with D maybe TRBD1 (5 bases). This CDR3 spans 14 amino acids. In germline, CDR1 is ENHRY, CDR2 SYGVKD. Trimming cost V 6 bases and J 6 bases, with 14 bases left between them. CDR3 residues: CAISQGLVAGELFF. The CDR3 coding sequence is TGTGCCATCAGCCAGGGTCTTGTGGCCGGGGAGCTGTTTTTT.